The clone carrying this T cell receptor (beta chain) was observed a handful of times. The target antigen is unknown. Trimming took 1 base from V and 4 from J, leaving 19 bases between them. Germline CDR1 and CDR2: DFQATT and SNEGSKA (reference sequence). The CDR3 has 16 amino acids. This entry comes from a study of blood T cells in healthy people across ages. A second PCR, run for about 6 to 11 cycles, used a sample-barcoded 5' primer plus a J-beta primer mix. A template-switch adaptor with 12 random nucleotides tagged each cDNA molecule. TCRdb re-called the 5' RACE reads through MiXCR, storing one row per CDR3 protein. The sample shows 1.5 million to 2 million distinct CDR3 sequences, roughly two fifths of them seen only once. Study-wide results and caveats: A roughly linear age-dependent decrease characterized TCR beta diversity per million T cells.

This sequence was found in a human donor in good health. The chain has TRBV20-1 and TRBJ1-2; D call uncertain. The specimen was blood. The CDR3 coding sequence is TGCAGTGCTAGAGGGCGGCGGAATATTATAATCTATGGCTACACCTTC. Translated: CSARGRRNIIIYGYTF.